Below, 13 T cell receptor beta chains from the same sample are listed, as sequenced in a study of cytomegalovirus exposure and HLA in healthy donors listed by TCRdb under 2017. Library preparation used the immunoSEQ multiplex PCR assay. A mixture of 60 forward primers for TCR Vbeta segments and 13 reverse primers for TCR Jbeta segments was used in the multiplex PCR. This immuneACCESS table, as held by TCRdb, lists in-frame sequences with V and J called but not all clones. Of the missing ones, under half trace to an unresolved V gene in checked studies; the others have no known cause. This sample holds around 140,000 clones; just under 85% were observed only once. The ten biggest clones cover 1.4% of the sample. Sequencing input: PBMCs. These receptors originate from a man aged 25-40 years in good health and CMV-seropositive.

The V and J genes are TRBV6-5 and TRBJ2-7; 7 bases align to TRBD1. CDR3 length: 15 amino acids. V dropped 2 bases and J dropped 3; count of bases not matched to a gene: 7. Germline V gene sequence: CDR1 MNHEY, CDR2 SVGAGI. CDR3 protein: CASSYDGQAIYEQYF. CDR3 DNA sequence: TGTGCCAGCAGTTACGACGGACAGGCCATCTACGAGCAGTACTTC.

This sequence joins TRBV2 and TRBJ2-2; TRBD2 aligns across 8 bases. After removal of 8 bases from V and 2 bases from J, the junction contained 7 bases not matched to a gene. This CDR3 has 15 amino acids. CDR1 and CDR2 from the germline V gene are SNHLY and FYNNEI. The CDR3 region has the DNA TGTGCCAGCGCCCCCGGGGGGGTCAACACCGGGGAGCTGTTTTTT. This encodes CASAPGGVNTGELFF.

The chain is built from TRBV30 and TRBJ1-1; the D gene is possibly TRBD1 (6 bases). CDR1 is GTSNPN, CDR2 SVGIG, per germline (reference sequence). The CDR3 has 16 residues. Deletions cut 3 bases from V and 5 bases from J, with 22 bases between. The CDR3 DNA follows: TGTGCCTGGAGAAGACAGGCCCTGGCCTCAAGTACTGAAGCTTTCTTT. It is translated as CAWRRQALASSTEAFF.

As to this clone: The junction does not match germline at one end; this may be a read error. This sequence joins TRBV7-9 and TRBJ1-1, with D maybe TRBD1 (5 bases). The CDR3 has 15 residues. The germline CDR1 and CDR2 sequences are SEHNR and FQNEAQ (reference sequence). This CDR3 is CSSSSWGGSNTEAFF. The CDR3 DNA follows: TGTTCCAGCAGCTCGTGGGGGGGGTCGAACACTGAAGCTTTCTTT.

The V call is TRBV7-9, the J call TRBJ1-5, with D perhaps TRBD1 (5 bases). The CDR3 loop spans 14 amino acids. CDR1 is SEHNR, CDR2 FQNEAQ, per germline (reference sequence). V was cut by 1 base and J by 4 bases, with 8 bases left in between. The CDR3 is CASSLEGPNQPQHF. CDR3 coding DNA: TGTGCCAGCAGCTTAGAGGGGCCTAATCAGCCCCAGCATTTT.

This chain links TRBV28 with TRBJ1-3; no reliable D call. This CDR3 contains 14 residues. CDR1 and CDR2 from the germline V gene are MDHEN and SYDVKM. Trimming took 7 bases from V and 6 from J, leaving 16 bases between them. The CDR3: CASTGSGVENTIYF. CDR3 sequence (DNA): TGTGCCAGCACGGGCTCCGGGGTGGAAAACACCATATATTTT.

The chain couples TRBV19 to TRBJ2-1; 15 bases align to TRBD2. The germline V gene has CDR1 LNHDA and CDR2 SQIVND (reference sequence). V lost 6 bases and J lost 0; bases outside the gene matches: 15. The CDR3 has 21 amino acids. This CDR3 reads CASSLTGLAGGRPSSYNEQFF. Written as DNA, the CDR3 is TGTGCCAGTAGCCTAACGGGACTAGCGGGAGGCCGTCCCTCCTCCTACAATGAGCAGTTCTTC. Drawing the rest from reference TRBV19 and TRBJ2-1, the complete variable domain is DGGITQSPKYLFRKEGQNVTLSCEQNLNHDAMYWYRQDPGQGLRLIYYSQIVNDFQKGDIAEGYSVSREKKESFPLTVTSAQKNPTAFYLCASSLTGLAGGRPSSYNEQFFGPGTRLTVL.

The rearrangement links TRBV11-1 to TRBJ2-3, with TRBD2 matching 8 bases. The CDR3 has 15 amino acids. V was pared by 6 bases and J by 5 bases, with 10 bases of the junction left unmatched. The germline V gene has CDR1 SGHAT and CDR2 FQDESV (reference sequence). The CDR3 here is CASRSPGREGDTQYF. The CDR3 DNA sequence: TGTGCCAGCAGATCCCCAGGACGGGAGGGAGATACGCAGTATTTT.

The chain carries TRBV28 and TRBJ2-6; 14 positions agree with TRBD2. This CDR3 is built from 21 residues. Germline loops: CDR1 MDHEN, CDR2 SYDVKM. The V segment lost 5 bases and the J segment 0 bases; nucleotides outside the gene matches: 12. The CDR3 nucleotides read TGTGCCAGCAGTCCTTTCTGGGGGACTAGCGGGGGCAGCTCTGGGGCCAACGTCCTGACTTTC. Protein product: CASSPFWGTSGGSSGANVLTF.

This clone showed up just once. The V call is TRBV7-2, the J call TRBJ2-7; 10 nucleotides line up with TRBD1. Germline V gene data show CDR1 as SGHTA and CDR2 as FQGNSA. This CDR3 is built from 14 residues. V trimming: 7 bases; J trimming: 7 bases; junction bases outside the gene matches: 10. The CDR3, as DNA: TGTGCCAGCATCCTGACAGGGGGCATTGGGGAGCAGTACTTC. As protein: CASILTGGIGEQYF.

The chain joins TRBV7-6 to TRBJ2-4; TRBD2 aligns across 11 bases. The germline V gene encodes CDR1 SGHVS and CDR2 FNYEAQ. V lost 5 bases to trimming and J lost 8 bases; unmatched junction nucleotides: 5. The CDR3 extends over 14 amino acids. The CDR3 here is CASSRLAGLDIQYF. CDR3 DNA: TGTGCCAGCAGCCGACTAGCGGGATTGGACATTCAGTACTTC.

The rearrangement joins TRBV28 to TRBJ2-5; D is uncertain. The V gene lost 6 bases and the J gene lost 2 bases, with 10 bases spanning the gap. Germline values: CDR1 MDHEN, CDR2 SYDVKM. The CDR3 has 13 residues. CDR3 region: CASRGLSQETQYF. CDR3 nucleotides: TGTGCCAGCAGGGGCCTATCGCAAGAGACCCAGTACTTC.

The chain uses TRBV6-1 and TRBJ2-2; a possible D gene is TRBD1 (5 bases). V lost 2 bases and J lost 6, with 19 bases in between. CDR3 length equals 17 residues. The germline V gene encodes CDR1 MNHNS and CDR2 SASEGT. CDR3 in DNA: TGTGCCAGCAGTGAAACGGTTGACAGTTATTCCCCCGGGGAGCTGTTTTTT. As protein: CASSETVDSYSPGELFF.